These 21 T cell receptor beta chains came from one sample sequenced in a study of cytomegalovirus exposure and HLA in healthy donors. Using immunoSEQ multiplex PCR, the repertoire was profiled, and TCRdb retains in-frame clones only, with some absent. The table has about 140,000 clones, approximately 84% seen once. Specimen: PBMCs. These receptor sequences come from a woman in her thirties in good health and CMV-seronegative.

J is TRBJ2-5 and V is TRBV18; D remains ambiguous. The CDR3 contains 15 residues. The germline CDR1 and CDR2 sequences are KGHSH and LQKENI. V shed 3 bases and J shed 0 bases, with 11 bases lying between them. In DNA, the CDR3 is TGTGCCAGCTCACCTGGCCTGCTGAACCAAGAGACCCAGTACTTC. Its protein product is CASSPGLLNQETQYF. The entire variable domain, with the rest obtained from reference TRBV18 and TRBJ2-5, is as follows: NAGVMQNPRHLVRRRGQEARLRCSPMKGHSHVYWYRQLPEEGLKFMVYLQKENIIDESGMPKERFSAEFPKEGPSILRIQQVVRGDSAAYFCASSPGLLNQETQYFGPGTRLLVL.

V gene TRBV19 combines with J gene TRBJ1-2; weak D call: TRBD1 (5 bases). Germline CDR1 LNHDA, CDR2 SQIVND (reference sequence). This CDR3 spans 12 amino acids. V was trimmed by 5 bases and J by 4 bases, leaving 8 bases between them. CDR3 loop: CASSRQLYGYTF. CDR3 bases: TGTGCCAGTAGTCGACAGCTCTATGGCTACACCTTC.

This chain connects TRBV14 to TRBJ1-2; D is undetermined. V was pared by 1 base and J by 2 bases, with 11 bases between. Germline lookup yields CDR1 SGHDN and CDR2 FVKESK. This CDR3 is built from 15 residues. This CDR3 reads CASSQGPFLNYGYTF. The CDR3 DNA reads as TGTGCCAGCAGCCAAGGGCCTTTCTTGAACTATGGCTACACCTTC.

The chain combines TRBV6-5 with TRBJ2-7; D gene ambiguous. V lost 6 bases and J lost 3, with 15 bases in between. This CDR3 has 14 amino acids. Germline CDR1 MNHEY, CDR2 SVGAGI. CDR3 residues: CASRPGAIHYEQYF. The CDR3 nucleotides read TGTGCCAGCAGACCAGGTGCAATACACTACGAGCAGTACTTC.

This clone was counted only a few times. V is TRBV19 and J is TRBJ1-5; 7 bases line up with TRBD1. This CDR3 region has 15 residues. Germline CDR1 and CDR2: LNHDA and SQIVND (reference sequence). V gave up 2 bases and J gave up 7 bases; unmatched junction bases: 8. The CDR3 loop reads CASSISPTGNQPQHF. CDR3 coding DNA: TGTGCCAGTAGTATATCCCCGACAGGGAACCAGCCCCAGCATTTT.

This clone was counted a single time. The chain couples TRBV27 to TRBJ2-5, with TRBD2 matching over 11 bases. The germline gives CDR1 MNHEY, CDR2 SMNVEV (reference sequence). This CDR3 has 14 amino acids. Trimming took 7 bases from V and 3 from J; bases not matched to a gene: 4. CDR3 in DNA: TGTGCCAGCAAACGACTAGCGGGGAAAGAGACCCAGTACTTC. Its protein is CASKRLAGKETQYF.

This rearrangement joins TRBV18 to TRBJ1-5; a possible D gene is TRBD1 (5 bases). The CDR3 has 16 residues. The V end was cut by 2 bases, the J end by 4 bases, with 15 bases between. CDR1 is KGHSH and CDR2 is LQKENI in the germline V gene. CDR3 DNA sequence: TGTGCCAGCTCACCAAACAGGCTGGGGCGTAATCAGCCCCAGCATTTT. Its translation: CASSPNRLGRNQPQHF.

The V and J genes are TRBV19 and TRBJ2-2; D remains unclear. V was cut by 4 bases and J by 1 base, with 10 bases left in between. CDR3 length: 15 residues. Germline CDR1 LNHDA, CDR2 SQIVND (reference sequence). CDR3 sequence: CASSTVIRNTGELFF. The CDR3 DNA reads TGTGCCAGTAGTACAGTAATCAGGAACACCGGGGAGCTGTTTTTT.

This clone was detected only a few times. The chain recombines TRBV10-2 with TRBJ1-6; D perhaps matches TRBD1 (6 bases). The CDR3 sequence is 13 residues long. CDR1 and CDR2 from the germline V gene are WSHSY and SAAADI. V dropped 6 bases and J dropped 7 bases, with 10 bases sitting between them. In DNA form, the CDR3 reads TGCGCCAGCAGACGGACAGCGAATTCACCCCTCCACTTT. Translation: CASRRTANSPLHF.

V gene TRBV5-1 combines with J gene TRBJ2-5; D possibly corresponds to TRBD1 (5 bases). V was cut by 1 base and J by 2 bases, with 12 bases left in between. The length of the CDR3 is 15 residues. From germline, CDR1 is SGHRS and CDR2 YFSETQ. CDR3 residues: CASSLIGAVQETQYF. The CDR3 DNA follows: TGCGCCAGCAGCTTGATAGGGGCGGTACAAGAGACCCAGTACTTC.

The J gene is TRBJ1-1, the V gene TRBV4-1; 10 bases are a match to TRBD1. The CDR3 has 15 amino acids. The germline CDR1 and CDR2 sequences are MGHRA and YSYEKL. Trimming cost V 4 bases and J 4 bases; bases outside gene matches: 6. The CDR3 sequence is CASSRGQGGGTEAFF. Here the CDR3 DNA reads TGCGCCAGCAGCCGCGGACAGGGGGGTGGCACTGAAGCTTTCTTT.

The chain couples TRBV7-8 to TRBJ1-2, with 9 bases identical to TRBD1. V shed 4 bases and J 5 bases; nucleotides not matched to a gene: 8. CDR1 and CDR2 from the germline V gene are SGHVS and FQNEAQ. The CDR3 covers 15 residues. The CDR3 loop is CASSSKDRGWYGYTF. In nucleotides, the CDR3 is TGTGCCAGCAGCTCAAAGGACAGGGGATGGTATGGCTACACCTTC.

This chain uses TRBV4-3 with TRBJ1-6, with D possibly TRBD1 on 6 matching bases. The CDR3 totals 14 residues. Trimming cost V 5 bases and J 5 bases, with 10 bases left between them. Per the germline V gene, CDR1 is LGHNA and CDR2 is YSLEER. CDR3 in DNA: TGCGCCAGCAGCGGCGGACAGAATAATTCACCCCTCCACTTT. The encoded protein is CASSGGQNNSPLHF.

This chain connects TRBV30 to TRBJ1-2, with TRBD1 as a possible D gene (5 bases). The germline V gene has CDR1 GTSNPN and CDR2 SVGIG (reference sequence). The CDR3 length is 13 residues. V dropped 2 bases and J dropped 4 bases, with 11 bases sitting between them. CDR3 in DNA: TGTGCCTGGAGTTCGCGGGACGGCTATGGCTACACCTTC. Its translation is CAWSSRDGYGYTF.

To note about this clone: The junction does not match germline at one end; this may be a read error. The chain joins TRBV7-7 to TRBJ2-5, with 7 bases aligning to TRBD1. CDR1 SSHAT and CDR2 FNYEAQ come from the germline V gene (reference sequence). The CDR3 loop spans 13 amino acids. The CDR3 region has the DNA TGTGCTAGCAGCGAAACAGGGGCCGGGACCCAGTACTTC. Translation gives CASSETGAGTQYF.

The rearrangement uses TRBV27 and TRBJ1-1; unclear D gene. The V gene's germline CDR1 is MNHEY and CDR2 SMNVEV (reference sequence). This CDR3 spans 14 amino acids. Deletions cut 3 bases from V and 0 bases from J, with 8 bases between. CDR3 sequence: CASSFTGLNTEAFF. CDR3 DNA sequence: TGTGCCAGCAGTTTTACCGGTTTGAACACTGAAGCTTTCTTT.

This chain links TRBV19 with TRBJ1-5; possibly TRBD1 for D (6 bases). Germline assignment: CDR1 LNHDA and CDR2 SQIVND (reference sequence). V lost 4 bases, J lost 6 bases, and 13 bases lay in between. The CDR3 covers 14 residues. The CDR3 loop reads CASSRGHVLQPQHF. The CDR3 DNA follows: TGTGCCAGTAGTAGGGGACACGTCCTTCAGCCCCAGCATTTT.

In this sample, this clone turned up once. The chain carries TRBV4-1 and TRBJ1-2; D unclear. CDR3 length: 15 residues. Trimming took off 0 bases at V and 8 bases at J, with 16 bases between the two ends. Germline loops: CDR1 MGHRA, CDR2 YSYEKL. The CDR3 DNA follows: TGCGCCAGCAGCCAAGATTCAGAGGGCCGATGGGGCTACACCTTC. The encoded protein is CASSQDSEGRWGYTF.

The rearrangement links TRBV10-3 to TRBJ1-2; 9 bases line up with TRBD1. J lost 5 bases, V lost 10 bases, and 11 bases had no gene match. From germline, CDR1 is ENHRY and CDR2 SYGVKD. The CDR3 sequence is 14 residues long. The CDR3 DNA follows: TGTGCCACGACGGGGGGACAGGGAGGGTATGGCTACACCTTC. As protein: CATTGGQGGYGYTF.

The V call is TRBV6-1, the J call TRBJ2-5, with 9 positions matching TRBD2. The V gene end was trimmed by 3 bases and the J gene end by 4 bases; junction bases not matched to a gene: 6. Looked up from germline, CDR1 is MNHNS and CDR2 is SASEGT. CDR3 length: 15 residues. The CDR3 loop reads CASSERRREGETQYF. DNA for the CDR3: TGTGCCAGCAGTGAGAGGCGGCGGGAGGGAGAGACCCAGTACTTC.

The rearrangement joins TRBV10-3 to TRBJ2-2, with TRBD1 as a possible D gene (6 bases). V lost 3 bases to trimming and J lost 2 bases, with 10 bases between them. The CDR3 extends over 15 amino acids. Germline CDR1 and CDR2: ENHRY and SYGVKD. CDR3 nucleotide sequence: TGTGCCATCAGTGAAGGACAGATCAACACCGGGGAGCTGTTTTTT. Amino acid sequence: CAISEGQINTGELFF.